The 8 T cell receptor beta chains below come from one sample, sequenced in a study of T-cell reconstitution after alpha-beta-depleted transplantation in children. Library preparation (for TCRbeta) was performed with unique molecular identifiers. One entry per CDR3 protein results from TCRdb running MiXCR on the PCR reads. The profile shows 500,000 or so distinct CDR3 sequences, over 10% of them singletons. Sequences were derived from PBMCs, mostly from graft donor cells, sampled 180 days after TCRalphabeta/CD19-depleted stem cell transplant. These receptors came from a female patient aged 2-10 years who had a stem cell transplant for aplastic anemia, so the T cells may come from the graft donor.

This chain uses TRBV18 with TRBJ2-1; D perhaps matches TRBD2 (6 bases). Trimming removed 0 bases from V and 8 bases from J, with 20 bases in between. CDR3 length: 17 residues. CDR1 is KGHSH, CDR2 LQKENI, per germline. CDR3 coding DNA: TGTGCCAGCTCACCACCTATATGGACTACCAGGCGGGATGAGCAGTTCTTC. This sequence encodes CASSPPIWTTRRDEQFF.

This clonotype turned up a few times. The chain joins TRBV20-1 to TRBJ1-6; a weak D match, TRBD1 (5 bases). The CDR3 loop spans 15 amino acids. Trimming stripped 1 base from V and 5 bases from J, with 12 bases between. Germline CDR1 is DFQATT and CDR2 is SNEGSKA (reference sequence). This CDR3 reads CSARGGGADNSPLHF. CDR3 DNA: TGCAGTGCTAGAGGGGGGGGAGCAGATAATTCACCCCTCCACTTT.

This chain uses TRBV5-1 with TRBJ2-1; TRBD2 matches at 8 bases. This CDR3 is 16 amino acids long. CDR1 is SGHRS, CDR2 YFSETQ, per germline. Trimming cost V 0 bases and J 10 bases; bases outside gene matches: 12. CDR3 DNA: TGCGCCAGCAGCTTGGCTTTTACTAGCGGACCGAGGGAGCAGTTCTTC. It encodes CASSLAFTSGPREQFF.

The CDR3 loop reads CAMGPGLLCGSYEQYF. In DNA form, the CDR3 reads TGTGCCATGGGCCCCGGGCTCCTCTGCGGCTCCTACGAGCAGTACTTC. The rearrangement links TRBV21-1 to TRBJ2-7; the DNA was not compared with TRBD1, the D call given in the table. TRBV21-1 counts as a pseudogene. The CDR3 spans 16 residues.

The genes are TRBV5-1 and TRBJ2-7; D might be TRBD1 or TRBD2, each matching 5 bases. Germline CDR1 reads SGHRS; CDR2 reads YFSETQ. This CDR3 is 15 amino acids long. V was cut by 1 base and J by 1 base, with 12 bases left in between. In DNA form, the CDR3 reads TGCGCCAGCAGCTTGACCGGGACGGAGTCCTACGAGCAGTACTTC. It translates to CASSLTGTESYEQYF.

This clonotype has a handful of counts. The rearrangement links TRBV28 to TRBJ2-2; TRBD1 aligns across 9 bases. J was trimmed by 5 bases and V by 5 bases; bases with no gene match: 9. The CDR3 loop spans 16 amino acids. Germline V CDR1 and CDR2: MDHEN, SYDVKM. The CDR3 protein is CASSIHRGLRTGELFF. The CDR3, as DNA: TGTGCCAGCAGTATCCACAGGGGGCTTAGGACCGGGGAGCTGTTTTTT.

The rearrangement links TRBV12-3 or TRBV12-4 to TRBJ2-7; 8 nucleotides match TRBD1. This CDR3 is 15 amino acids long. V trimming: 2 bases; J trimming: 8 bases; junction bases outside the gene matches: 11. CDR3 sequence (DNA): TGTGCCAGCAGTTTACCACTGGGACAGGCTACGAAGCAGTACTTC. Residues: CASSLPLGQATKQYF.

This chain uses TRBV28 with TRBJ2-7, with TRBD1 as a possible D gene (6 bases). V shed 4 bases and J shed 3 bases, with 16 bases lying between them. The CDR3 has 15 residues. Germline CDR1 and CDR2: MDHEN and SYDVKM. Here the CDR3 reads CASSWAAGAYYEQYF. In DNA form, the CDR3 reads TGTGCCAGCAGTTGGGCGGCAGGGGCCTACTACGAGCAGTACTTC.